This T cell receptor (beta chain) was sequenced for a study of blood T cells in healthy people across ages (dated by TCRdb to 2014 to 2015). Describing the broader study: In model experiments, template switching captured about one uniquely barcoded TCR beta cDNA molecule for every two T cells. Age-related changes in TCR beta repertoire diversity were measured in the study by deep sequencing normalized with unique cDNA molecular identifiers. The donors were split into four age groups: young (average 16 years), middle-aged (about 40), aged (roughly 60) and long-lived (over 80). To avoid experimental bias, donors of different ages were randomly spread across the sequencing lanes. Using the same blood draw, the study looked at two additional independent replicas of 1 million unique cDNA reads for two donors, one aged 18 to 30 and the other aged 80 or older.

Summary of the overall study and its limitations: Estimates of total diversity based on one million sequenced T cells were considered lower bounds and underestimates. The percentage of naive T cells measured by flow cytometry correlated strongly with observed TCR beta diversity. Compared with the aged group, the long-lived group had more naive CD4+ T cells, fewer expanded clones and increased TCR diversity, suggesting age selection. Because profiling used bulk unsorted PBMCs, naive and antigen-experienced compartments could not be compared conclusively. Because donor CMV infection status was unknown, age-related changes in expanded clonotypes were potentially confounded. Observed TCR beta diversity per million T cells fell roughly linearly with age, and a significant reduction was already apparent by age roughly 40.

Libraries were prepared through 5' RACE. The sample was run on an Illumina HiSeq 2500. A second PCR of roughly 6 to 12 cycles was run with a J-beta primer mix and a sample-barcoded 5' primer. Each TCR beta cDNA molecule received a unique molecular identifier from a template-switch 5' adaptor carrying 12 random nucleotides. At least 2.5 million CDR3-containing paired-end reads were obtained from each sample. All of the RNA was converted into first-strand cDNA using the Mint cDNA synthesis kit, with a TRBC-specific oligonucleotide serving as the primer. Following uracil-DNA glycosylase treatment, all cDNA underwent a first 18-cycle PCR with the universal primers M1SS and BC2_uni_R. The published analysis was carried out like this. Each sample was normalized by randomly selecting 1 million high-quality reads, each carrying a distinct molecular identifier. Reads with shared molecular identifiers were discarded instead of being binned into consensus sequences. CDR3 identification, clonotype clustering and error correction used MiTCR with a Q25 quality threshold and the strictest error-elimination algorithm. A nonparametric unseen species model using Euler transformation provided a lower-bound estimate of total TCR beta diversity. TCRdb redid the processing of the public reads, applying fastp at Q25 and MiXCR, and retained in-frame beta chains. Every distinct CDR3 protein forms one entry, paired with its most common genes and DNA. The V and J calls were not made by the authors but by TCRdb's processing. The sample table shows 650,000 to 800,000 distinct CDR3 sequences, and about 50% are seen once. Approximately 13% of the sample is taken by the ten largest.

Details on this clonotype: The specificity of this receptor is unknown. Base qualities are missing; no much larger clone stands one base away.

According to the germline V gene (reference sequence), CDR1 reads DFQATT and CDR2 reads SNEGSKA. Between the V and J ends, shortened by 5 bases and 2 bases respectively, the junction contains 16 bases. The CDR3 measures 14 amino acids from cysteine to phenylalanine. CDR3 DNA only is kept here, 42 bases in frame from base 1. The approximately 41 donors, aged about 6 to 95 years, were systemically healthy Caucasian individuals from Russia. Each donor gave ten milliliters of peripheral blood, drawn into EDTA-treated Vacutainer tubes. PBMCs were isolated by Ficoll-Paque density-gradient centrifugation, with at least 6 million obtained per sample. Total RNA, at least 5 micrograms per sample, was extracted from PBMCs with Trizol reagent. The percentages of naive CD45RAhigh/CD27high T cells were determined by flow cytometry on a PBMC aliquot from every donor.

Source material: blood. The sequence was collected from a woman at least 80 years old in good health. This receptor chain uses TRBV20-1 and TRBJ2-7; confidence is insufficient to name the D gene. In nucleotides, the sequence is TGCAGTGCTCGCCTCCTCGTCAGGCCCTACGAGCAGTACTTC. It codes for CSARLLVRPYEQYF.